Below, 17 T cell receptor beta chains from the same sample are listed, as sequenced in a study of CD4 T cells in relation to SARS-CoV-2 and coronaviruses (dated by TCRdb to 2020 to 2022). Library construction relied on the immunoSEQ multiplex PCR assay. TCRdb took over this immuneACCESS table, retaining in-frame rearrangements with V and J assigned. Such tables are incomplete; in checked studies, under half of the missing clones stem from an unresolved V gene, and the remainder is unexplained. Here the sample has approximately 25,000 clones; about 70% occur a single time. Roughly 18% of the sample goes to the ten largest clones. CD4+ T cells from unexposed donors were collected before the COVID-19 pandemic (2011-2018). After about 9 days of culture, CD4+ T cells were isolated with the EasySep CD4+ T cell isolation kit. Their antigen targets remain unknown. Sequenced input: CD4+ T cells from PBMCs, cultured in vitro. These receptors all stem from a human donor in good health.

The CDR3 sequence: CASSLGTTSYEQYF. CDR3 coding DNA: TGCGCCAGCAGCTTGGGGACTACCTCCTACGAGCAGTACTTC. V usage is TRBV5-1 and J usage is TRBJ2-7; D possibly corresponds to TRBD2 (6 bases). Trimming shortened V by 0 bases and J by 0 bases, and 7 bases separated the two germline ends. The CDR3 sequence is 14 residues long. From germline, CDR1 is SGHRS and CDR2 YFSETQ.

The CDR3 protein is CASSDRQGGEKLFF. CDR3 sequence (DNA): TGTGCCAGCAGCGACAGACAGGGTGGGGAAAAACTGTTTTTT. The gene calls are TRBV5-6 and TRBJ1-4; 7 nucleotides align to TRBD1. Germline V gives CDR1 SGHDT, CDR2 YYEEEE. The J segment lost 8 bases and the V segment lost 4 bases, leaving 8 bases of the junction unmatched. The CDR3 length is 14 residues.

The CDR3 nucleotides read TGTGCCAGCAGCGAGGGACTAGCGGCCTACAATGAGCAGTTCTTC. It codes for CASSEGLAAYNEQFF. The chain is built from TRBV7-7 and TRBJ2-1; 11 bases are shared with TRBD2. CDR3 length equals 15 residues. The V gene end was trimmed by 5 bases and the J gene end by 2 bases; junction bases not matched to a gene: 2. Germline loops: CDR1 SSHAT, CDR2 FNYEAQ (reference sequence).

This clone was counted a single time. CDR3 nucleotide sequence: TGCGCCAGCAGCTTGAGGCAAGCGGGGGCGCCTACAGATACGCAGTATTTT. It specifies CASSLRQAGAPTDTQYF. The gene calls are TRBV5-1 and TRBJ2-3, with 8 positions matching TRBD2. The V gene's germline CDR1 is SGHRS and CDR2 YFSETQ. This CDR3 region has 17 residues. V was clipped by 1 base and J by 3 bases; unmatched bases: 10.

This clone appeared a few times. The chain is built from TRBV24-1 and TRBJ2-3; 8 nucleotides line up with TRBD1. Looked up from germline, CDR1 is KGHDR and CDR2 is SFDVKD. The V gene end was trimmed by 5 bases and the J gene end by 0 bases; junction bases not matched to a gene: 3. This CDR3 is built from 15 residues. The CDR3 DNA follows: TGTGCCACCAGTGTTGGGACAGGTAGCACAGATACGCAGTATTTT. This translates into CATSVGTGSTDTQYF.

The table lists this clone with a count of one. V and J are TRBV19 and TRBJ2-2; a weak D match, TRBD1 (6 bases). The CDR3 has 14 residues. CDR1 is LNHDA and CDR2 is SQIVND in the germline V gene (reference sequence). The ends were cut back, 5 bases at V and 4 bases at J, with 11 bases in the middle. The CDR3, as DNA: TGTGCCAGTAGTGACCGGGACACCACCGGGGAGCTGTTTTTT. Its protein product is CASSDRDTTGELFF.

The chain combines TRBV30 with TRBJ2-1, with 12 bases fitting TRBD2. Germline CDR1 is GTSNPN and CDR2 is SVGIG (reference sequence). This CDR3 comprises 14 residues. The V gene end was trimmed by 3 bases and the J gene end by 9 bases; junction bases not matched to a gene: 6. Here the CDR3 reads CAWRTSGSRAEQFF. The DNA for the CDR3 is TGTGCCTGGAGGACTAGCGGGAGCCGCGCTGAGCAGTTCTTC.

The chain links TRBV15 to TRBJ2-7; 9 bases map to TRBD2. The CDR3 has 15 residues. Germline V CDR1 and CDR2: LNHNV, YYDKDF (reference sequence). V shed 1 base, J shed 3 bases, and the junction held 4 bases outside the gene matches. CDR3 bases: TGTGCCACCAGCAGAGCCTTAGCGGGAGACTACGAGCAGTACTTC. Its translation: CATSRALAGDYEQYF.

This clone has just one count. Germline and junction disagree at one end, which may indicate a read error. CDR3 residues: CASSQGQGVQPQHF. CDR3 DNA: TGTGCCAGCAGTCAAGGACAGGGGGTTCAGCCCCAGCATTTT. The chain joins TRBV3-1 (or the pseudogene TRBV3-2) to TRBJ1-5; 10 positions match TRBD1. This CDR3 is built from 14 residues. Germline lookup yields CDR1 LGHDT and CDR2 YNNKEL (reference sequence).

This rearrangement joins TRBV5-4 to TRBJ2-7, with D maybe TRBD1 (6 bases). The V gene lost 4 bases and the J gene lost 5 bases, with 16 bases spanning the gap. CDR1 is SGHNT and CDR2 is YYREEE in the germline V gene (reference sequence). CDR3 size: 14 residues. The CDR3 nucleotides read TGTGCCAGCAGCCCCGGACAGTTTCCCCACGAGCAGTACTTC. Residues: CASSPGQFPHEQYF.

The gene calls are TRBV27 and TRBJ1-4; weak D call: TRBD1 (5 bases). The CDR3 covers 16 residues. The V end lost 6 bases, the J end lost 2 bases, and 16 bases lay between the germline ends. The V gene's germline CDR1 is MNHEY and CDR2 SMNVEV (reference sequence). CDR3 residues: CASRRDGLATNEKLFF. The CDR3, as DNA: TGTGCCAGCAGGCGGGACGGACTAGCGACTAATGAAAAACTGTTTTTT.

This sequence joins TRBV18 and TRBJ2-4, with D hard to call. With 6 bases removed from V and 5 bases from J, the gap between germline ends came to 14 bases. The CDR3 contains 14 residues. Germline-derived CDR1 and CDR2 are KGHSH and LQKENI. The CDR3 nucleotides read TGTGCCAGCTCCTACGGACCCAGGCAAAACATTCAGTACTTC. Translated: CASSYGPRQNIQYF.

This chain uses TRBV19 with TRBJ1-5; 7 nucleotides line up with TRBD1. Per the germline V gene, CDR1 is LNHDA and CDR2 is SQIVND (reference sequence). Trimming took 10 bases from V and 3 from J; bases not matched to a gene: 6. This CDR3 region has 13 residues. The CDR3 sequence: CATSGTANQPQHF. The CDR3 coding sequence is TGTGCCACCTCAGGGACAGCCAATCAGCCCCAGCATTTT. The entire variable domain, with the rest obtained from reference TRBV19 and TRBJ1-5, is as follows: DGGITQSPKYLFRKEGQNVTLSCEQNLNHDAMYWYRQDPGQGLRLIYYSQIVNDFQKGDIAEGYSVSREKKESFPLTVTSAQKNPTAFYLCATSGTANQPQHFGDGTRLSIL.

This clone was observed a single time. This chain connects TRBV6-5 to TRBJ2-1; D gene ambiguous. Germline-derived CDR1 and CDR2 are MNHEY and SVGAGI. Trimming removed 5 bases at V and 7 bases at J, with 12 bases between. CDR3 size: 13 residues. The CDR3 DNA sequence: TGTGCCAGCAGTAGAGACGGGTGGAATGAGCAGTTCTTC. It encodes CASSRDGWNEQFF.

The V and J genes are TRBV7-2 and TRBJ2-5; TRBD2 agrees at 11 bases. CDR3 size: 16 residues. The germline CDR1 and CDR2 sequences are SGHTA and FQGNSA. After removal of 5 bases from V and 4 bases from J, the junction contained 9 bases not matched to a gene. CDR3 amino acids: CASSLSGRAELETQYF. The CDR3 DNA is TGTGCCAGCAGCCTTAGCGGGAGGGCCGAGTTAGAGACCCAGTACTTC.

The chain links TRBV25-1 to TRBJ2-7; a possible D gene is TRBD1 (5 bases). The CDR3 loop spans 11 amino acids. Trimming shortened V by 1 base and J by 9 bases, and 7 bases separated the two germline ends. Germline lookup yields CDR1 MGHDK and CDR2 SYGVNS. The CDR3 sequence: CASSESGWQYF. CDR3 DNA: TGTGCCAGCAGTGAATCAGGGTGGCAGTACTTC.

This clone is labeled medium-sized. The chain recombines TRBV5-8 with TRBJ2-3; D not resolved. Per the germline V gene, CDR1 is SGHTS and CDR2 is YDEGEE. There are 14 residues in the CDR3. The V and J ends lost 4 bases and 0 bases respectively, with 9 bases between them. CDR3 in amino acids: CASSPHRSTDTQYF. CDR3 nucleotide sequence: TGTGCCAGCAGCCCACATCGGAGCACAGATACGCAGTATTTT.